This TCR beta chain was profiled in a study of blood T cells in healthy people across ages. In this sample, this clonotype turned up a few times. Combining a sample-barcoded 5' primer with a J-beta primer mix, a second PCR ran for 7 to 11 cycles. TCRdb analysed the 5' RACE reads with MiXCR anew, one entry per CDR3 protein. The sample shows 800,000 or so distinct CDR3 sequences, 25% of them seen only once. RNA extraction gave at least 5 micrograms of total RNA per sample. The junction had 7 bases not matched to a gene; V was cut back by 5 bases and J by 4 bases. From germline, CDR1 is DFQATT and CDR2 SNEGSKA (reference sequence). The length of the CDR3 is 15 residues. This sample was shared with a second study, whose subject was T cells of mothers and their children. From that report: Both sample barcodes and 2-4 random nucleotides came from the M1S primer of the second PCR.

This TCR derives from a boy aged 5-17 years in good health. The sequenced sample consisted of blood. The chain links TRBV20-1 to TRBJ1-6; TRBD1 matches at 8 bases. The CDR3 DNA is TGCAGTGCTCCATGGACAGGGCAATATAATTCACCCCTCCACTTT. Amino acids: CSAPWTGQYNSPLHF.